The clone carrying this TCR beta chain was observed at least ten times. The CDR3 is made up of 14 amino acids. From germline, CDR1 is DFQATT and CDR2 SNEGSKA (reference sequence). Trimming removed 0 bases from V and 2 bases from J, with 10 bases in between. The data were obtained in a study of T-cell reconstitution after alpha-beta-depleted transplantation in children. The library targeted TCRbeta and was prepared with unique molecular identifiers. One entry per CDR3 protein, called by TCRdb with MiXCR from the PCR reads. Of 170,000 or so distinct CDR3 sequences listed, roughly 6.8% were seen once; the top ten hold around 3.1%.

The chain couples TRBV20-1 to TRBJ2-5, with a possible D match to TRBD2 (6 bases). The TCR was taken from a human donor who donated a stem cell graft to a child with Wiskott-Aldrich syndrome. Sequencing was performed on PBMCs from the stem cell graft donor, taken from the stem cell graft. CDR3 residues: CSAREGGRQETQYF. DNA of the CDR3: TGCAGTGCTAGAGAAGGAGGGAGGCAAGAGACCCAGTACTTC.